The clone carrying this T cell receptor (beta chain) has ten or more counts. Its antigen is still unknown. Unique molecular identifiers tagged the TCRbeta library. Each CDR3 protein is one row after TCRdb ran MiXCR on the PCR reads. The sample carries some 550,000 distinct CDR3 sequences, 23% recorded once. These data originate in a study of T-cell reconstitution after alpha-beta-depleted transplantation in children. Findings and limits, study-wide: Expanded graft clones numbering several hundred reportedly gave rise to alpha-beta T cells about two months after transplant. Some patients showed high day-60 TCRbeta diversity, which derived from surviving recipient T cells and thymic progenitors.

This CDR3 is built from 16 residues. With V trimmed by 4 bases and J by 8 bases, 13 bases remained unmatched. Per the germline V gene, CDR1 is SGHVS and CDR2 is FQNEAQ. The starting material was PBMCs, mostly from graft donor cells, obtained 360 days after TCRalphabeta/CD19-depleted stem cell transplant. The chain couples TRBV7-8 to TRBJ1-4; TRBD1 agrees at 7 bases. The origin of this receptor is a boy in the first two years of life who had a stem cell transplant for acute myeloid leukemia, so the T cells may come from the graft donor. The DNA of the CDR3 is TGTGCCAGCAGCTCACAACCCCGACAGGGCGGGGAAAAACTGTTTTTT. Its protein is CASSSQPRQGGEKLFF.